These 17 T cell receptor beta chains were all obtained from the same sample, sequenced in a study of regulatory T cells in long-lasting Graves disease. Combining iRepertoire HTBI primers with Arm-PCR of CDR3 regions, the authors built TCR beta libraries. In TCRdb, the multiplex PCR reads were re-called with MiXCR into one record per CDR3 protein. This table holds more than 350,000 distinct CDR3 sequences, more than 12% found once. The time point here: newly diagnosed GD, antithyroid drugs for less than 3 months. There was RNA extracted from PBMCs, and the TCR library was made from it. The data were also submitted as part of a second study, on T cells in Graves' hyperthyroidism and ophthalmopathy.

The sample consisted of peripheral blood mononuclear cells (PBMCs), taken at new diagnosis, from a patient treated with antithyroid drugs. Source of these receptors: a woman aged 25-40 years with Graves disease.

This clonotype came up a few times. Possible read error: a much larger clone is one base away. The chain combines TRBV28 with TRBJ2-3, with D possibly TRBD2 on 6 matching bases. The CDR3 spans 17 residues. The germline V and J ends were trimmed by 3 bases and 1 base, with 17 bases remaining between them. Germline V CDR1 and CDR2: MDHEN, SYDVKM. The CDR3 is CASSFLRHTGGTDTQYF. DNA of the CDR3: TGTGCCAGCAGTTTCCTTCGGCACACGGGGGGCACAGATACGCAGTATTTT.

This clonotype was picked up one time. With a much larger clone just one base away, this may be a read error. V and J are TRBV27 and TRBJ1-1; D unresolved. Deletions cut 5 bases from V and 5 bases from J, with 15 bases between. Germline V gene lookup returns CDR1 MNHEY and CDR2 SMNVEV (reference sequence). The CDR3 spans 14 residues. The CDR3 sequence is CASSPEPDITEAFF. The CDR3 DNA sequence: TGTGCCAGCAGTCCAGAACCAGATATAACTGAAGCTTTCTTT.

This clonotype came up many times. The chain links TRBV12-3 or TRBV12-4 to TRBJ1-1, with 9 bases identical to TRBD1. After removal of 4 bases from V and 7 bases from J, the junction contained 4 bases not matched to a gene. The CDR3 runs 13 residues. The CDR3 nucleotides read TGTGCCAGCAGTTCGGGACAGGGATTTGAAGCTTTCTTT. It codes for CASSSGQGFEAFF.

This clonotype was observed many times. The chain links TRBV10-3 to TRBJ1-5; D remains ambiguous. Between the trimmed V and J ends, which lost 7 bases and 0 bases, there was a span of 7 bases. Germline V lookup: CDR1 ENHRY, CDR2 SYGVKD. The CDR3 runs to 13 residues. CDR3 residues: CAITAHSNQPQHF. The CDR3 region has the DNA TGTGCCATCACAGCCCATAGCAATCAGCCCCAGCATTTT.

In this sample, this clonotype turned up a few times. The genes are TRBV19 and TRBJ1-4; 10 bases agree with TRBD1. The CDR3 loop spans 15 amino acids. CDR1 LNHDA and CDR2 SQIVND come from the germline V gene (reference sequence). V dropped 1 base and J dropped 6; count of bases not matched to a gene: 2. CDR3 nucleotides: TGTGCCAGTAGTATAGCCGGGACAGGGGATGAAAAACTGTTTTTT. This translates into CASSIAGTGDEKLFF.

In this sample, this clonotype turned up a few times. For the CDR3, the DNA is TGCGCCAGCAGCCAAGTTAGCGGGGGAAGTGAGACCCAGTACTTC. Translating gives CASSQVSGGSETQYF. The chain links TRBV4-1 to TRBJ2-5, with 9 bases identical to TRBD2. The germline CDR1 and CDR2 sequences are MGHRA and YSYEKL. CDR3 length: 15 amino acids. Trimming removed 1 base from V and 5 bases from J; junction bases left unmatched: 5.

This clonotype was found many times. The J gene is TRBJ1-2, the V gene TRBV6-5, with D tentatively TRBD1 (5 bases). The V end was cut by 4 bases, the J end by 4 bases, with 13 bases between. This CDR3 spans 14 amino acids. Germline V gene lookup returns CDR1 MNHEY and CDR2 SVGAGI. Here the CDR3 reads CASSSQGSSYGYTF. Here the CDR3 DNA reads TGTGCCAGCAGTTCCCAGGGTTCGAGCTATGGCTACACCTTC.

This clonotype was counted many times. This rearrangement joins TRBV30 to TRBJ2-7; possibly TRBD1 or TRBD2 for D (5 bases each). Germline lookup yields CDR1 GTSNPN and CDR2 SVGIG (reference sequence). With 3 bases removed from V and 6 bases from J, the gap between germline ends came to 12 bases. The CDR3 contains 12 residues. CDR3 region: CAWSGTTSEQYF. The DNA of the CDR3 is TGTGCCTGGAGCGGGACGACATCCGAGCAGTACTTC.

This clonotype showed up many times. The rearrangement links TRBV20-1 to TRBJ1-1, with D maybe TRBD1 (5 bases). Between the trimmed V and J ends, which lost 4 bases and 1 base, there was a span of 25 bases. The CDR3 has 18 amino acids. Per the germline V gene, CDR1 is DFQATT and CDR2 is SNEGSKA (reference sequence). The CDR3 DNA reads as TGCAGTGCTATTACCCCGGGACGACTCCCTCCCGGGAACACTGAAGCTTTCTTT. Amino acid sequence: CSAITPGRLPPGNTEAFF.

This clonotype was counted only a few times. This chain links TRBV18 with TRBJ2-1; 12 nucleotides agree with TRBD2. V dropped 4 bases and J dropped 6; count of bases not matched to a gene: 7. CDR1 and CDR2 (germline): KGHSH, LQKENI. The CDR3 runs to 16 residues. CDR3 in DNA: TGTGCCAGCTCACGAAGGGGGACTAGCGGGTTCAATGAGCAGTTCTTC. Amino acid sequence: CASSRRGTSGFNEQFF.

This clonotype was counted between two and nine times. The CDR3 reads CASSLANDRNTEAFF. DNA for the CDR3: TGCGCCAGCAGCTTGGCCAATGATCGGAACACTGAAGCTTTCTTT. The chain uses TRBV5-1 and TRBJ1-1, with no clear D. The CDR3 runs 15 residues. Looked up from germline, CDR1 is SGHRS and CDR2 is YFSETQ. The V end was cut by 0 bases, the J end by 1 base, with 10 bases between.

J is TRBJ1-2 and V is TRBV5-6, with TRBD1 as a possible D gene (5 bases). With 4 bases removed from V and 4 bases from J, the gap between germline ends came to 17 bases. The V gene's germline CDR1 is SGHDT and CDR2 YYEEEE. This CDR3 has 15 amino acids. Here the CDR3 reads CASSSTGTVIYGYTF. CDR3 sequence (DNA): TGTGCCAGCAGCAGTACCGGGACGGTGATCTATGGCTACACCTTC.

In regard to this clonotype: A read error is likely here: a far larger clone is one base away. The CDR3 spells CASSLERPNRVSRVEAQYF. The DNA for the CDR3 is TGTGCCAGCAGCTTAGAGAGGCCCAACAGGGTTTCAAGGGTCGAGGCCCAGTACTTC. The chain uses TRBV28 and TRBJ2-5, with D perhaps matching TRBD1 (6 bases). The germline V gene has CDR1 MDHEN and CDR2 SYDVKM. Trimming took 6 bases from V and 9 from J, leaving 35 bases between them. The CDR3 sequence is 19 residues long.

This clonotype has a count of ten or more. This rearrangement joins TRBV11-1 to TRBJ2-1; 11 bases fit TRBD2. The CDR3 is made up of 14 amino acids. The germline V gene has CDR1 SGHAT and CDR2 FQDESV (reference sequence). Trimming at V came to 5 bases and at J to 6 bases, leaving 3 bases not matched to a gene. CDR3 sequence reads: CASSQGLAVNEQFF. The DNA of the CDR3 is TGTGCCAGCAGCCAGGGACTAGCGGTCAATGAGCAGTTCTTC. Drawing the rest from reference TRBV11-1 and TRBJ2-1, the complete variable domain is EAEVAQSPRYKITEKSQAVAFWCDPISGHATLYWYRQILGQGPELLVQFQDESVVDDSQLPKDRFSAERLKGVDSTLKIQPAELGDSAMYLCASSQGLAVNEQFFGPGTRLTVL.

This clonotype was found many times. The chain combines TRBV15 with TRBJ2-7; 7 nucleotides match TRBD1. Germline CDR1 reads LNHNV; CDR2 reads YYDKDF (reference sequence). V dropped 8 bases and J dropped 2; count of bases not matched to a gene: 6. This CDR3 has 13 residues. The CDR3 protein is CATARTGAYEQYF. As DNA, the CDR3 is TGTGCCACCGCGCGTACAGGGGCCTACGAGCAGTACTTC.

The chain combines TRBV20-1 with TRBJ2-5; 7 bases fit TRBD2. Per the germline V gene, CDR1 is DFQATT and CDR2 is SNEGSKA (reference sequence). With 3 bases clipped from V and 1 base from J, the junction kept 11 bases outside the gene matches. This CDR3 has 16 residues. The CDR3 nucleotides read TGCAGTGCTAGCCCGCTCCTAGCGGAGTTCCAAGAGACCCAGTACTTC. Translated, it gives CSASPLLAEFQETQYF.

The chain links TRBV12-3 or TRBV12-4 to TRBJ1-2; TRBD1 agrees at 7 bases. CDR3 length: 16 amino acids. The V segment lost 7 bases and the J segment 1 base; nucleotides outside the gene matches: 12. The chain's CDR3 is CASTPEGARINYGYTF. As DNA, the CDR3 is TGTGCCAGCACCCCGGAGGGGGCCAGAATTAACTATGGCTACACCTTC.